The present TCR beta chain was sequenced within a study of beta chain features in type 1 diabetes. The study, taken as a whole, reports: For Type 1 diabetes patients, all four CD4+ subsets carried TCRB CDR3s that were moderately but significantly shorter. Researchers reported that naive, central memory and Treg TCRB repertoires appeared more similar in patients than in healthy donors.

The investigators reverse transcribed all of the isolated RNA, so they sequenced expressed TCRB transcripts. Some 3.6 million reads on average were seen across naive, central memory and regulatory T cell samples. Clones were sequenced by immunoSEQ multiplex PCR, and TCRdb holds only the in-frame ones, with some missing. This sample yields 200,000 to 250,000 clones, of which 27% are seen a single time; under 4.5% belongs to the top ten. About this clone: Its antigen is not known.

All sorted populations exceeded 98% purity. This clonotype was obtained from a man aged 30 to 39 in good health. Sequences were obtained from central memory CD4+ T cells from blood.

The CDR3 sequence: CASSLSGTSGRDTQYF. For the CDR3, the DNA is TGTGCCAGCAGCTTATCAGGCACTAGCGGGCGCGATACGCAGTATTTT. This chain links TRBV7-6 with TRBJ2-3, with 9 bases identical to TRBD2. The germline V gene encodes CDR1 SGHVS and CDR2 FNYEAQ. V lost 2 bases and J lost 6; bases outside the gene matches: 9. The CDR3 is 16 amino acids.